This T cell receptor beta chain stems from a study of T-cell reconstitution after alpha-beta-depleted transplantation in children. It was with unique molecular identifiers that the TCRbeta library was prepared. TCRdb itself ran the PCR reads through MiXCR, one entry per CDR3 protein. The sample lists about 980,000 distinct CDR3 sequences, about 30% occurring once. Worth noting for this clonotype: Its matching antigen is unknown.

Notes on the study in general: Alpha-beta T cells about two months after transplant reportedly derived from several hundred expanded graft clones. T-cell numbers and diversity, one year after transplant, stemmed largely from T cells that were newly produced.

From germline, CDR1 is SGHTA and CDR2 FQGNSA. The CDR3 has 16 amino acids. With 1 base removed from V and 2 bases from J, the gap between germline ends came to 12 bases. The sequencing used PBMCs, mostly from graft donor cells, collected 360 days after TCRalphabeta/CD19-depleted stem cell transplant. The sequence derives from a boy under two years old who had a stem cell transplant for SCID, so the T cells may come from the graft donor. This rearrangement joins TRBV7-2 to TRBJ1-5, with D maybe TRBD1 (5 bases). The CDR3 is CASSLGGRRGNQPQHF. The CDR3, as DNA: TGTGCCAGCAGCTTAGGGGGGAGAAGGGGCAATCAGCCCCAGCATTTT.